Listed below are T cell receptor beta chains from one sample, sequenced in a study of blood T cell repertoires in COVID-19. Only in-frame clones appear in the TCRdb table, and some are missing; sequencing was by immunoSEQ multiplex PCR. The repertoire has 300,000 or so clones, about 90% of them found once; the top ten carry 2.9%. The sequenced sample was peripheral blood. These TCRs come from a woman younger than 45 with COVID-19, enrolled during active disease. Each CDR3 is given with its conserved first and last residue. Each record gives: CDR3 DNA, CDR3 protein, J gene, V gene, D gene, clone size. A D gene is named only where the DNA matches it firmly. Expanded clones get a size class; other rows say once, few or many, or leave the size out.

CDR3 DNA: TGTGCCAGCAGTGAATCCGGGAGTTTGAACGAGCAGTACTTC
CDR3 protein: CASSESGSLNEQYF
J gene: TRBJ2-7
V gene: TRBV25-1
D gene: -
clone size: few

CDR3 DNA: TGTGCCTGGAGGACAGGGGGCAATCAGCCCCAGCATTTT
CDR3 protein: CAWRTGGNQPQHF
J gene: TRBJ1-5
V gene: TRBV30
D gene: TRBD1
clone size: few

CDR3 DNA: TGTGCCAGCAGCACGCAGGGGGCTACTGGAAACACCATATATTTT
CDR3 protein: CASSTQGATGNTIYF
J gene: TRBJ1-3
V gene: TRBV9
D gene: TRBD1
clone size: many

CDR3 DNA: TGTGCCAGCAGCCAAGATCGAGCTAGCAGGAATGAGCAGTTCTTC
CDR3 protein: CASSQDRASRNEQFF
J gene: TRBJ2-1
V gene: TRBV3-1/TRBV3-2
D gene: -
clone size: -

CDR3 DNA: TGTGCCAGCAGTGTAAGCTCACCCCTCCACTTT
CDR3 protein: CASSVSSPLHF
J gene: TRBJ1-6
V gene: TRBV28
D gene: -
clone size: -

CDR3 DNA: TGTGCCAGCAGCCCGAACCGGGGGGAGCAGTACTTC
CDR3 protein: CASSPNRGEQYF
J gene: TRBJ2-7
V gene: TRBV28
D gene: -
clone size: -

CDR3 DNA: TGCAGCGTTGAAGATCGAACTAGCACAGATACGCAGTATTTT
CDR3 protein: CSVEDRTSTDTQYF
J gene: TRBJ2-3
V gene: TRBV29-1
D gene: -
clone size: -

CDR3 DNA: TGCGCCAGCACGGGGGGGAATGAGCAGTTCTTC
CDR3 protein: CASTGGNEQFF
J gene: TRBJ2-1
V gene: TRBV5-1
D gene: TRBD2
clone size: once

CDR3 DNA: TGTGCCTGGAGGGACAGGGGCGGCTACACCTTC
CDR3 protein: CAWRDRGGYTF
J gene: TRBJ1-2
V gene: TRBV30
D gene: TRBD1
clone size: few

CDR3 DNA: TGTGCCAGCAGCAGCGGGCTTCTCTACGAGCAGTACTTC
CDR3 protein: CASSSGLLYEQYF
J gene: TRBJ2-7
V gene: TRBV21-1
D gene: -
clone size: few

CDR3 DNA: TGTGCCAGTAGGAGGACTAGCGGGAGTGGTTATGAGCAGTTCTTC
CDR3 protein: CASRRTSGSGYEQFF
J gene: TRBJ2-1
V gene: TRBV19
D gene: TRBD2
clone size: -

CDR3 DNA: TGTGCCAGCAGCTCCCCCCGGGACAGCAACACTGAAGCTTTCTTT
CDR3 protein: CASSSPRDSNTEAFF
J gene: TRBJ1-1
V gene: TRBV7-2
D gene: TRBD1
clone size: -

CDR3 DNA: TGTGCCAGCAGCCCTACGGGACTCGCCACAGATACGCAGTATTTT
CDR3 protein: CASSPTGLATDTQYF
J gene: TRBJ2-3
V gene: TRBV5-4
D gene: -
clone size: -

CDR3 DNA: TGCGCCAGCAGCCACTGGACTAGCGGCACAGATACGCAGTATTTT
CDR3 protein: CASSHWTSGTDTQYF
J gene: TRBJ2-3
V gene: TRBV4-1
D gene: TRBD2
clone size: once

CDR3 DNA: TGTGCCAGCACCCCCGATTCAGGCAGGATATCCACCTTC
CDR3 protein: CASTPDSGRISTF
J gene: TRBJ1-2
V gene: TRBV5-4
D gene: -
clone size: -

CDR3 DNA: TGTGCCACCAGCCGAAACAGGGGATCGAACACTGAAGCTTTCTTT
CDR3 protein: CATSRNRGSNTEAFF
J gene: TRBJ1-1
V gene: TRBV15
D gene: TRBD1
clone size: -

CDR3 DNA: TGTGCCAGCAGTCTACAGGGAGGGAACGAAGCTTTCTTT
CDR3 protein: CASSLQGGNEAFF
J gene: TRBJ1-1
V gene: TRBV6-5
D gene: -
clone size: -

CDR3 DNA: TGTGCCAGCAGTTACCGATCGTACGGCCAGGGGGTAACTAATGAAAAACTGTTTTTT
CDR3 protein: CASSYRSYGQGVTNEKLFF
J gene: TRBJ1-4
V gene: TRBV6-7
D gene: TRBD1
clone size: -

CDR3 DNA: TGTGCCAGCAGCCAGGGATTGGGGGGTAATGAAAAACTGTTTTTT
CDR3 protein: CASSQGLGGNEKLFF
J gene: TRBJ1-4
V gene: TRBV3-1/TRBV3-2
D gene: -
clone size: -

CDR3 DNA: TGTGCCAGTAGTGGGGACAGGAGCCTCCAAGAGACCCAGTACTTC
CDR3 protein: CASSGDRSLQETQYF
J gene: TRBJ2-5
V gene: TRBV19
D gene: TRBD1
clone size: once

CDR3 DNA: TGCAGCGTTCGGCTAGCCGTCGATACGCAGTATTTT
CDR3 protein: CSVRLAVDTQYF
J gene: TRBJ2-3
V gene: TRBV29-1
D gene: -
clone size: once

CDR3 DNA: TGTGCCAGCAAGGACACCTACAATGAGCAGTTCTTC
CDR3 protein: CASKDTYNEQFF
J gene: TRBJ2-1
V gene: TRBV27
D gene: -
clone size: -

CDR3 DNA: TGTGCCAGCAGCCCCGACACTAGCGTTCAATACACCGGGGAGCTGTTTTTT
CDR3 protein: CASSPDTSVQYTGELFF
J gene: TRBJ2-2
V gene: TRBV11-2
D gene: TRBD2
clone size: -

CDR3 DNA: TGTGCCAGCTCACCCGAGACTAGCGGGAGGGCGGATGAGCAGTTCTTC
CDR3 protein: CASSPETSGRADEQFF
J gene: TRBJ2-1
V gene: TRBV18
D gene: TRBD2
clone size: once

CDR3 DNA: TGTGCCAGCAGCTTAGCGCCTAGCGGGAGGAATTACAATGAGCAGTTCTTC
CDR3 protein: CASSLAPSGRNYNEQFF
J gene: TRBJ2-1
V gene: TRBV7-9
D gene: TRBD2
clone size: -

CDR3 DNA: TGTGCCAGCAGCCCACAAGGGGTAATGGCTGAAGCTTTCTTT
CDR3 protein: CASSPQGVMAEAFF
J gene: TRBJ1-1
V gene: TRBV27
D gene: -
clone size: -

CDR3 DNA: TGTGCCAGCAGCTCTGGACTACTCACAGATACGCAGTATTTT
CDR3 protein: CASSSGLLTDTQYF
J gene: TRBJ2-3
V gene: TRBV11-2
D gene: -
clone size: -

CDR3 DNA: TGTGCCAGCTCACCGGGGACAGGGTTTAGCTATGGCTACACCTTC
CDR3 protein: CASSPGTGFSYGYTF
J gene: TRBJ1-2
V gene: TRBV18
D gene: TRBD1
clone size: -

CDR3 DNA: TGCGCCAGCAGCTTGGGATCCAGGGGGGAATCCTACGAGCAGTACTTC
CDR3 protein: CASSLGSRGESYEQYF
J gene: TRBJ2-7
V gene: TRBV5-1
D gene: -
clone size: -

CDR3 DNA: TGTGCCAGCAGCGAGCGGGGACCCGATTACGAGCAGTACTTC
CDR3 protein: CASSERGPDYEQYF
J gene: TRBJ2-7
V gene: TRBV6-6
D gene: TRBD2
clone size: -

CDR3 DNA: TGCAGCGTTGAGGAGGGAGGGGGCACTGAAGCTTTCTTT
CDR3 protein: CSVEEGGGTEAFF
J gene: TRBJ1-1
V gene: TRBV29-1
D gene: -
clone size: -

CDR3 DNA: TGTGCCAGTAGTATCAACAGTAACTCTGGAAACACCATATATTTT
CDR3 protein: CASSINSNSGNTIYF
J gene: TRBJ1-3
V gene: TRBV19
D gene: -
clone size: -

CDR3 DNA: TGTGCCAGCAGGCAAACAGGGAATGAGCAGTTCTTC
CDR3 protein: CASRQTGNEQFF
J gene: TRBJ2-1
V gene: TRBV28
D gene: -
clone size: -

CDR3 DNA: TGTGCCAGCAGTTCCCCTCCAGCTGAAGCTTTCTTT
CDR3 protein: CASSSPPAEAFF
J gene: TRBJ1-1
V gene: TRBV6-5
D gene: -
clone size: -

CDR3 DNA: TGTGCCAGCAGTTTAGAAGGGGTGGGCAATCAGCCCCAGCATTTT
CDR3 protein: CASSLEGVGNQPQHF
J gene: TRBJ1-5
V gene: TRBV28
D gene: -
clone size: -

CDR3 DNA: TGTGCCAGTAGTCAACCTAAGGAGTGGAACACTGAAGCTTTCTTT
CDR3 protein: CASSQPKEWNTEAFF
J gene: TRBJ1-1
V gene: TRBV19
D gene: -
clone size: -

CDR3 DNA: TGTGCCAGCAGCTTTTTGACTAGCGGAGCCGAGCAGTACTTC
CDR3 protein: CASSFLTSGAEQYF
J gene: TRBJ2-7
V gene: TRBV5-6
D gene: TRBD2
clone size: -

CDR3 DNA: TGTGCCAGCAGCCAAGAATGGGGCACAGAGACCCAGTACTTC
CDR3 protein: CASSQEWGTETQYF
J gene: TRBJ2-5
V gene: TRBV14
D gene: -
clone size: -

CDR3 DNA: TGTGCCAGCAGTTACACGGGACAGTCATACACCGGGGAGCTGTTTTTT
CDR3 protein: CASSYTGQSYTGELFF
J gene: TRBJ2-2
V gene: TRBV6-6
D gene: TRBD1
clone size: -

CDR3 DNA: TGTGCCACCAGTGCGGGCGGGAAGAATAATGATGAGCAGTTCTTC
CDR3 protein: CATSAGGKNNDEQFF
J gene: TRBJ2-1
V gene: TRBV24-1
D gene: -
clone size: many

CDR3 DNA: TGTGCCAGCAGCCCCTGGCTCTCTGGAAACACCATATATTTT
CDR3 protein: CASSPWLSGNTIYF
J gene: TRBJ1-3
V gene: TRBV7-9
D gene: -
clone size: -

CDR3 DNA: TGTGCCAGCAGCTTAGCGGGAGCGGCCGATACGCAGTATTTT
CDR3 protein: CASSLAGAADTQYF
J gene: TRBJ2-3
V gene: TRBV5-4
D gene: TRBD2
clone size: -

CDR3 DNA: TGTGCCACCAGTGAGCCACAGGGGGCGGCGAATGAGCAGTTCTTC
CDR3 protein: CATSEPQGAANEQFF
J gene: TRBJ2-1
V gene: TRBV24-1
D gene: TRBD1
clone size: -

CDR3 DNA: TGTGCCATCACCGACAGCCCCAATCAGCCCCAGCATTTT
CDR3 protein: CAITDSPNQPQHF
J gene: TRBJ1-5
V gene: TRBV10-3
D gene: -
clone size: -

CDR3 DNA: TGTGCCAGCAGTTCAATCGGGACAGACGATAGCAATCAGCCCCAGCATTTT
CDR3 protein: CASSSIGTDDSNQPQHF
J gene: TRBJ1-5
V gene: TRBV27
D gene: TRBD1
clone size: -

CDR3 DNA: TGTGCCAGCAGTGAACAGGGGGCGCAGCCCCAGCATTTT
CDR3 protein: CASSEQGAQPQHF
J gene: TRBJ1-5
V gene: TRBV6-1
D gene: TRBD1
clone size: -

CDR3 DNA: TGCGCCAGCAGCTCCGGGGGACAGGGTGGTAACATTCAGTACTTC
CDR3 protein: CASSSGGQGGNIQYF
J gene: TRBJ2-4
V gene: TRBV5-1
D gene: TRBD1
clone size: -

CDR3 DNA: TGTGCCAGTAGTATAGGTCCCTTCAGCTCCTACAATGAGCAGTTCTTC
CDR3 protein: CASSIGPFSSYNEQFF
J gene: TRBJ2-1
V gene: TRBV19
D gene: -
clone size: few

CDR3 DNA: TGTGCCAGCAGCTACCTCGTACAGGGTAGAAACGAGCAGTACTTC
CDR3 protein: CASSYLVQGRNEQYF
J gene: TRBJ2-7
V gene: TRBV13
D gene: -
clone size: -

CDR3 DNA: TGTGCCAGCTCACAACAGGGGTCCGGGGAGCTGTTTTTT
CDR3 protein: CASSQQGSGELFF
J gene: TRBJ2-2
V gene: TRBV18
D gene: TRBD1
clone size: once

CDR3 DNA: TGTGCCAGCAGTCTGAGGGTGCCGCAATACGAGCAGTACTTC
CDR3 protein: CASSLRVPQYEQYF
J gene: TRBJ2-7
V gene: TRBV27
D gene: -
clone size: once

CDR3 DNA: TGTGCCAGCAGCTTAGCTCCCGGGTACCAAGAGACCCAGTACTTC
CDR3 protein: CASSLAPGYQETQYF
J gene: TRBJ2-5
V gene: TRBV7-9
D gene: -
clone size: -

CDR3 DNA: TGTGCCAGTAGTATGACAGGGGGTGTGAGTGGGGCCAACGTCCTGACTTTC
CDR3 protein: CASSMTGGVSGANVLTF
J gene: TRBJ2-6
V gene: TRBV19
D gene: TRBD1
clone size: -

CDR3 DNA: TGTGCCAGCAGTTCGACAGGTAGCACAGATACGCAGTATTTT
CDR3 protein: CASSSTGSTDTQYF
J gene: TRBJ2-3
V gene: TRBV27
D gene: -
clone size: -

CDR3 DNA: TGTGCCAGCAGCACGGACCGGGACGGGGGTCTGAATAACACCTTC
CDR3 protein: CASSTDRDGGLNNTF
J gene: TRBJ1-2
V gene: TRBV5-4
D gene: -
clone size: -